A single sample is the source of the 4 T cell receptor beta chains below, sequenced in a study of early T cells in non-severe SARS-CoV-2 infection (dated by TCRdb to the early 2020s). Libraries were built with 5' RACE. The sample was run on a NextSeq 500. The public reads were reprocessed in TCRdb via fastp at Q25 and MiXCR, keeping in-frame beta chains. Rows are unified per CDR3 protein, each entry keeping the most common DNA and genes. The sample includes 85,000 to 90,000 distinct CDR3 sequences, with around 15% observed a single time. Around 5.8% of the sample goes to the ten largest clones. The sample consisted of whole blood. The receptor source for this set is an adult who was a healthcare worker with PCR-confirmed SARS-CoV-2 infection or an uninfected control (not recorded which).

There are many counts of this clonotype. The chain couples TRBV28 to TRBJ1-4; TRBD1 matches at 8 bases. Losses at the gene ends were 5 bases for V and 3 bases for J; bases not matched to a gene: 11. This CDR3 spans 17 amino acids. In germline, CDR1 is MDHEN, CDR2 SYDVKM. In nucleotides, the CDR3 is TGTGCCAGCAGTCAGGGGGGCAGGGGGCTTTCTAATGAAAAACTGTTTTTT. Amino acid sequence: CASSQGGRGLSNEKLFF. The entire variable domain, with the rest obtained from reference TRBV28 and TRBJ1-4, is as follows: DVKVTQSSRYLVKRTGEKVFLECVQDMDHENMFWYRQDPGLGLRLIYFSYDVKMKEKGDIPEGYSVSREKKERFSLILESASTNQTSMYLCASSQGGRGLSNEKLFFGSGTQLSVL.

V and J are TRBV28 and TRBJ1-5; D possibly corresponds to TRBD1 (5 bases). Germline lookup yields CDR1 MDHEN and CDR2 SYDVKM. Deletions cut 6 bases from V and 7 bases from J, with 7 bases between. This CDR3 region has 11 residues. The CDR3 reads CASRGEQPQHF. The CDR3 nucleotides are TGTGCCAGCAGGGGGGAACAGCCCCAGCATTTT.

The chain links TRBV5-1 to TRBJ1-1; D not certain. The CDR3 is 14 residues long. V was pared by 1 base and J by 1 base, with 8 bases between. Germline-derived CDR1 and CDR2 are SGHRS and YFSETQ. The CDR3 nucleotides are TGCGCCAGCAGCTTGCTGCAGCAGAACACTGAAGCTTTCTTT. As protein: CASSLLQQNTEAFF.

This clonotype showed up many times. The chain has TRBV6-5 and TRBJ1-3, with a possible D match to TRBD1 (6 bases). Germline V gives CDR1 MNHEY, CDR2 SVGAGI. The CDR3 consists of 16 residues. V shed 6 bases and J shed 2 bases, with 17 bases lying between them. In nucleotides, the CDR3 is TGTGCCAGCAGCAGGGACCTACAGGGTCCTGGAAACACCATATATTTT. Translation gives CASSRDLQGPGNTIYF.